This passage covers 15 T cell receptor beta chains from one sample sequenced in a study of blood T cell repertoires in COVID-19. Profiling relied on immunoSEQ multiplex PCR, and the TCRdb table lists in-frame clones only, not all of them. The data contain tens of thousands of clones, 80% of them singletons. The sample was peripheral blood. Every receptor here comes from a man younger than 40 with COVID-19, enrolled during active disease.

The chain is built from TRBV27 and TRBJ2-6; tentative D call: TRBD1 (5 bases). The CDR3 is 16 amino acids. The V and J ends lost 5 bases and 0 bases respectively, with 11 bases between them. The germline gives CDR1 MNHEY, CDR2 SMNVEV (reference sequence). CDR3 in amino acids: CASSRGHSSGANVLTF. CDR3 nucleotides: TGTGCCAGCAGTAGAGGACACTCCTCTGGGGCCAACGTCCTGACTTTC.

V usage is TRBV18 and J usage is TRBJ2-1, with a weak D call TRBD2 (7 bases). The CDR3 extends over 17 amino acids. The germline gives CDR1 KGHSH, CDR2 LQKENI. The germline V and J ends were trimmed by 1 base and 9 bases, with 22 bases remaining between them. The chain's CDR3 is CASSPLVGGGPGGEQFF. The DNA of the CDR3 is TGTGCCAGCTCACCACTCGTAGGCGGGGGCCCGGGAGGTGAGCAGTTCTTC.

The rearrangement uses TRBV5-4 and TRBJ1-2, with a possible D match to TRBD1 (5 bases). This CDR3 has 13 amino acids. Trimming took off 5 bases at V and 4 bases at J, with 12 bases between the two ends. The V gene's germline CDR1 is SGHNT and CDR2 YYREEE (reference sequence). The CDR3 region has the DNA TGTGCCAGCAGACCTCAGGGATTCTATGGCTACACCTTC. The encoded protein is CASRPQGFYGYTF.

The V gene is TRBV6-5, the J gene TRBJ1-1; TRBD1 might be the D (6 bases). CDR1 is MNHEY and CDR2 is SVGAGI in the germline V gene. This CDR3 has 11 residues. With 6 bases removed from V and 5 bases from J, the gap between germline ends came to 7 bases. The chain's CDR3 is CASRTGTEAFF. CDR3 sequence (DNA): TGTGCCAGCAGGACAGGAACTGAAGCTTTCTTT.

This chain uses TRBV28 with TRBJ2-7, with D possibly being TRBD2 (6 bases). The CDR3 is made up of 18 amino acids. The germline V and J ends were trimmed by 1 base and 1 base, with 20 bases remaining between them. Germline loops: CDR1 MDHEN, CDR2 SYDVKM. CDR3 loop: CASSLSRDLRDWSYEQYF. CDR3 coding DNA: TGTGCCAGCAGTTTATCCCGGGATTTGAGGGACTGGTCCTACGAGCAGTACTTC.

The chain uses TRBV27 and TRBJ2-1, with 11 bases identical to TRBD2. V lost 2 bases and J lost 5; bases outside the gene matches: 2. The CDR3 contains 15 residues. CDR1 is MNHEY and CDR2 is SMNVEV in the germline V gene (reference sequence). CDR3 region: CASSLLGLADNEQFF. The DNA for the CDR3 is TGTGCCAGCAGTTTACTGGGACTAGCGGACAATGAGCAGTTCTTC.

This chain joins TRBV6-6 and TRBJ2-7; 12 nucleotides line up with TRBD1. CDR1 MNHNY and CDR2 SVGAGI come from the germline V gene (reference sequence). J gave up 6 bases and V 0 bases, and 0 bases lay outside the gene matches. The CDR3 is made up of 14 amino acids. CDR3 DNA sequence: TGTGCCAGCAGTTACTCGGGACAGGGGGCCGAGCAGTACTTC. Translation gives CASSYSGQGAEQYF.

The chain joins TRBV4-1 to TRBJ1-2; perhaps TRBD1 as D (6 bases). V gave up 2 bases and J gave up 4 bases, with 17 bases separating them. The CDR3 has 16 amino acids. Per germline, CDR1 MGHRA and CDR2 YSYEKL. The CDR3 DNA reads as TGCGCCAGCAGCCAATTGCGCGCAGGGGTCAGCTATGGCTACACCTTC. Protein product: CASSQLRAGVSYGYTF.

This CDR3 is CASSLHSGSSYNEQFF. CDR3 in DNA: TGTGCCAGTAGTTTACATAGCGGGAGCTCCTACAATGAGCAGTTCTTC. The chain recombines TRBV19 with TRBJ2-1; 9 bases fit TRBD2. The germline CDR1 and CDR2 sequences are LNHDA and SQIVND (reference sequence). The CDR3 totals 16 residues. With V trimmed by 5 bases and J by 0 bases, 5 bases remained unmatched. Complete variable domain (other parts from reference TRBV19 and TRBJ2-1): DGGITQSPKYLFRKEGQNVTLSCEQNLNHDAMYWYRQDPGQGLRLIYYSQIVNDFQKGDIAEGYSVSREKKESFPLTVTSAQKNPTAFYLCASSLHSGSSYNEQFFGPGTRLTVL.

The J gene is TRBJ2-1, the V gene TRBV19, with D possibly matching TRBD2 (5 bases). This CDR3 spans 15 amino acids. CDR1 and CDR2 (germline): LNHDA, SQIVND (reference sequence). The germline V and J ends were trimmed by 2 bases and 0 bases, with 8 bases remaining between them. The CDR3 DNA reads TGTGCCAGTAGTATAACGGGGAGCTCCTACAATGAGCAGTTCTTC. Translation: CASSITGSSYNEQFF.

The chain couples TRBV3-1 (or the pseudogene TRBV3-2) to TRBJ2-1; TRBD2 might be the D (7 bases). The CDR3 is 18 residues long. Germline loops: CDR1 LGHDT, CDR2 YNNKEL (reference sequence). V was shortened by 6 bases and J by 9 bases, with 30 bases between the two germline ends. CDR3 in amino acids: CASRQRRGGENFGSEQFF. The DNA of the CDR3 is TGTGCCAGCAGACAACGAAGGGGGGGGGAAAACTTTGGTAGTGAGCAGTTCTTC.

J is TRBJ2-1 and V is TRBV19, with a possible D match to TRBD2 (6 bases). Trimming left V 3 bases short and J 4 bases short, with 16 bases between. Germline V gene data show CDR1 as LNHDA and CDR2 as SQIVND (reference sequence). CDR3 length equals 16 residues. The CDR3 nucleotides read TGTGCCAGTAGTATGAGTAGGGGCGGGGTATACAATGAGCAGTTCTTC. Its translation is CASSMSRGGVYNEQFF.

CDR3 loop: CASRPDRSTNEKLFF. CDR3 sequence (DNA): TGTGCCAGCAGACCGGACAGGTCAACTAATGAAAAACTGTTTTTT. This chain links TRBV6-6 with TRBJ1-4; 7 bases are a match to TRBD1. Germline V gene lookup returns CDR1 MNHNY and CDR2 SVGAGI (reference sequence). J was trimmed by 0 bases and V by 6 bases; bases with no gene match: 4. This CDR3 has 15 amino acids.

This CDR3 is CASSLGTAYEQYF. CDR3 sequence (DNA): TGTGCCAGCAGCTTGGGGACAGCTTACGAGCAGTACTTC. The V and J genes are TRBV11-2 and TRBJ2-7, with TRBD1 matching over 7 bases. Germline V gives CDR1 SGHAT, CDR2 FQNNGV. The J segment lost 4 bases and the V segment lost 3 bases, leaving 3 bases of the junction unmatched. The CDR3 has 13 residues.

The V call is TRBV28, the J call TRBJ2-3; D remains ambiguous. The V end lost 7 bases, the J end lost 2 bases, and 10 bases lay between the germline ends. The CDR3 runs to 13 residues. Germline CDR1 reads MDHEN; CDR2 reads SYDVKM. The CDR3: CASIDGYTDTQYF. CDR3 in DNA: TGTGCCAGCATCGACGGGTACACAGATACGCAGTATTTT.